Following are 20 T cell receptor beta chains from one sample sequenced in a study of long-term antiretroviral therapy in people with HIV. The run of the v3.0 immunoSEQ assay was at survey level. The table came from immunoSEQ multiplex PCR; TCRdb's copy has only in-frame clones and leaves some out. The profile shows around 30,000 clones, more than 85% of them singletons. The sample was unsorted PBMCs, taken roughly 6.5 years after starting antiretroviral therapy. These TCRs come from a woman in her thirties or forties with HIV.

The chain joins TRBV18 to TRBJ1-6; D unclear. This CDR3 is 14 amino acids long. Trimming removed 4 bases from V and 6 bases from J, with 10 bases in between. Germline V lookup: CDR1 KGHSH, CDR2 LQKENI. CDR3 in amino acids: CASSREGTNSPLHF. The CDR3 region has the DNA TGTGCCAGCTCACGGGAAGGTACTAATTCACCCCTCCACTTT. The full variable domain, completed using reference TRBV18 and TRBJ1-6, is NAGVMQNPRHLVRRRGQEARLRCSPMKGHSHVYWYRQLPEEGLKFMVYLQKENIIDESGMPKERFSAEFPKEGPSILRIQQVVRGDSAAYFCASSREGTNSPLHFGNGTRLTVT.

This chain connects TRBV19 to TRBJ1-1; D is ambiguous. The CDR3 spans 13 residues. V lost 6 bases, J lost 5 bases, and 13 bases lay in between. Germline V gene sequence: CDR1 LNHDA, CDR2 SQIVND (reference sequence). DNA of the CDR3: TGTGCCAGTAGACCTCCCGGGGATACTGAAGCTTTCTTT. It codes for CASRPPGDTEAFF.

The chain joins TRBV5-6 to TRBJ2-1, with TRBD2 as a possible D gene (7 bases). Germline CDR1 and CDR2: SGHDT and YYEEEE. Trimming removed 4 bases at V and 2 bases at J, with 16 bases between. This CDR3 contains 16 residues. The CDR3 bases are TGTGCCAGCAGCCGTGGAGGGGGGGGCACCTACAATGAGCAGTTCTTC. Translation: CASSRGGGGTYNEQFF.

This chain links TRBV27 with TRBJ2-3, with 8 positions matching TRBD1. The germline V gene encodes CDR1 MNHEY and CDR2 SMNVEV (reference sequence). The CDR3 runs to 14 residues. With V trimmed by 6 bases and J by 4 bases, 6 bases remained unmatched. CDR3 nucleotide sequence: TGTGCCAGCAGACGAGAGGACAGGGCAGATACGCAGTATTTT. Its protein product is CASRREDRADTQYF.

This chain links TRBV18 with TRBJ1-1; D is uncertain. The CDR3 runs to 12 residues. V lost 4 bases and J lost 5, with 8 bases in between. CDR1 and CDR2 (germline): KGHSH, LQKENI. CDR3 in amino acids: CASSRYETEAFF. Written as DNA, the CDR3 is TGTGCCAGCTCACGATATGAGACTGAAGCTTTCTTT.

In the case of this clone: Different DNA sequences within this sample yield the same CDR3. The chain joins TRBV5-6 to TRBJ1-2; a weak D match, TRBD1 (6 bases). Germline CDR1 is SGHDT and CDR2 is YYEEEE. The CDR3 has 13 amino acids. V lost 3 bases to trimming and J lost 8 bases, with 14 bases between them. CDR3 residues: CASSWGGRVGYTF. The CDR3 DNA sequence: TGTGCCAGCAGCTGGGGGGGCAGAGTGGGCTACACCTTC.

V is TRBV19 and J is TRBJ1-4; D is possibly TRBD1 (5 bases). V lost 7 bases and J lost 4, with 16 bases in between. The CDR3 spans 15 residues. CDR1 and CDR2 from the germline V gene are LNHDA and SQIVND (reference sequence). CDR3 sequence (DNA): TGTGCCAGTACCCCGCGGTGGGGACGTAATGAAAAACTGTTTTTT. Translating gives CASTPRWGRNEKLFF.

In this sample, this clone turned up once. This chain links TRBV7-2 with TRBJ1-6; D uncertain. The CDR3 totals 14 residues. The V end was cut by 1 base, the J end by 7 bases, with 8 bases between. In germline, CDR1 is SGHTA, CDR2 FQGNSA. In DNA, the CDR3 is TGTGCCAGCAGCTTAGTGGTTCTCAATTCACCCCTCCACTTT. Protein product: CASSLVVLNSPLHF. Supplemented by reference TRBV7-2 and TRBJ1-6, the full variable domain reads GAGVSQSPSNKVTEKGKDVELRCDPISGHTALYWYRQSLGQGLEFLIYFQGNSAPDKSGLPSDRFSAERTGGSVSTLTIQRTQQEDSAVYLCASSLVVLNSPLHFGNGTRLTVT.

V usage is TRBV10-3 and J usage is TRBJ1-2; D gene ambiguous. V was pared by 8 bases and J by 6 bases, with 10 bases between. This CDR3 is 11 amino acids long. Germline CDR1 and CDR2: ENHRY and SYGVKD. The CDR3 bases are TGTGCCATCGAAAGGTCAAATGGCTACACCTTC. It yields the protein CAIERSNGYTF.

The rearrangement uses TRBV29-1 and TRBJ1-1, with D perhaps TRBD1 (5 bases). There are 12 residues in the CDR3. V lost 6 bases and J 4 bases, leaving 12 bases between the germline ends. Germline V gene data show CDR1 as SQVTM and CDR2 as ANQGSEA. The CDR3 bases are TGCAGCGTCCCGGGGGGGGGCACTGAAGCTTTCTTT. It specifies CSVPGGGTEAFF.

The chain combines TRBV7-6 with TRBJ2-2; 9 positions match TRBD1. This CDR3 has 18 residues. Germline lookup yields CDR1 SGHVS and CDR2 FNYEAQ. The V segment lost 5 bases and the J segment 0 bases; nucleotides outside the gene matches: 10. In DNA, the CDR3 is TGTGCCAGCAGCCTCGATTTTTGGACAGGGGCGAACACCGGGGAGCTGTTTTTT. Protein product: CASSLDFWTGANTGELFF.

The rearrangement joins TRBV19 to TRBJ1-5; D unresolved. CDR3 size: 13 residues. V was shortened by 0 bases and J by 9 bases, with 9 bases between the two germline ends. Germline CDR1 is LNHDA and CDR2 is SQIVND (reference sequence). CDR3 residues: CASSIDGVWPQHF. In DNA form, the CDR3 reads TGTGCCAGTAGTATAGATGGGGTTTGGCCCCAGCATTTT.

The chain recombines TRBV5-1 with TRBJ2-1; D is unresolved. The CDR3 extends over 12 amino acids. The germline gives CDR1 SGHRS, CDR2 YFSETQ. Trimming pared 2 bases from V and 8 bases from J, leaving 8 bases between. The CDR3 DNA reads TGCGCCAGCAGCTTTAACCGGGATGAGCAGTTCTTC. Translating gives CASSFNRDEQFF.

The V gene is TRBV6-6, the J gene TRBJ2-7, with 7 bases matching TRBD1. Losses at the gene ends were 4 bases for V and 2 bases for J; bases not matched to a gene: 5. CDR3 length: 14 amino acids. In germline, CDR1 is MNHNY, CDR2 SVGAGI (reference sequence). As DNA, the CDR3 is TGTGCCAGCAGTTCCGACAGGGACCCCTACGAGCAGTACTTC. This codes for CASSSDRDPYEQYF.

The CDR3 DNA follows: TGCGCCAGCAGCGAACAGGGCACTACGAACACTGAAGCTTTCTTT. Its protein is CASSEQGTTNTEAFF. V gene TRBV5-1 combines with J gene TRBJ1-1; the D gene is possibly TRBD1 (6 bases). V shed 4 bases and J shed 1 base, with 14 bases lying between them. The germline V gene encodes CDR1 SGHRS and CDR2 YFSETQ. CDR3 size: 15 residues.

The V gene is TRBV12-5, the J gene TRBJ2-2, with D perhaps assigned TRBD1 or TRBD2 (5 bases each). The germline V and J ends were trimmed by 6 bases and 4 bases, with 12 bases remaining between them. Germline CDR1 LGHNT, CDR2 FRNRAP. This CDR3 comprises 14 residues. As DNA, the CDR3 is TGTGCTAGTGGGGTTGGGGGAACCACCGGGGAGCTGTTTTTT. Translation gives CASGVGGTTGELFF.

The genes are TRBV27 and TRBJ2-4; TRBD1 aligns across 7 bases. This CDR3 has 18 residues. After removal of 5 bases from V and 4 bases from J, the junction contained 17 bases not matched to a gene. The germline CDR1 and CDR2 sequences are MNHEY and SMNVEV (reference sequence). This CDR3 is CASSNTLGTGVLKNIQYF. CDR3 sequence (DNA): TGTGCCAGCAGTAACACCTTGGGTACAGGGGTTTTAAAAAACATTCAGTACTTC.

The chain combines TRBV5-4 with TRBJ1-2; D is undetermined. The germline V and J ends were trimmed by 3 bases and 8 bases, with 11 bases remaining between them. The CDR3 totals 12 residues. Germline-derived CDR1 and CDR2 are SGHNT and YYREEE (reference sequence). This CDR3 is CASSSALKGYTF. In nucleotides, the CDR3 is TGTGCCAGCAGCTCCGCTTTAAAGGGCTACACCTTC. Full variable domain (remainder filled in from reference TRBV5-4 and TRBJ1-2): ETGVTQSPTHLIKTRGQQVTLRCSSQSGHNTVSWYQQALGQGPQFIFQYYREEENGRGNFPPRFSGLQFPNYSSELNVNALELDDSALYLCASSSALKGYTFGSGTRLTVV.

This clone has a handful of counts. The chain recombines TRBV7-3 with TRBJ2-3; 7 bases agree with TRBD2. This CDR3 spans 15 amino acids. Germline CDR1 SGHTA, CDR2 FQGTGA. V dropped 5 bases and J dropped 8; count of bases not matched to a gene: 13. CDR3: CASSPIGGIGGTQYF. The CDR3, as DNA: TGTGCCAGCAGCCCAATCGGGGGGATCGGAGGTACGCAGTATTTT.

The chain recombines TRBV6-1 with TRBJ2-1; possibly TRBD1 or TRBD2 for D (6 bases each). Trimming removed 6 bases from V and 4 bases from J, with 16 bases in between. The CDR3 covers 15 residues. Germline CDR1 is MNHNS and CDR2 is SASEGT. CDR3 bases: TGTGCCAGCAGGCCGAGCGGAGGGGGGTACAATGAGCAGTTCTTC. This sequence encodes CASRPSGGGYNEQFF.